This entry features one T cell receptor beta chain sequence. The antigen is undetermined. Germline is not matched at one junction end, which may reflect a read error. There are 15 residues in the CDR3. Germline V lookup: CDR1 SGHVS, CDR2 FQNEAQ. cDNA libraries of TCR beta carried unique molecular identifiers. TCRdb reprocessed the PCR reads with MiXCR, giving one entry per CDR3 protein. The sample holds about 460,000 distinct CDR3 sequences; approximately 45% are singletons and the top ten take 9.5% to 13%. The source of the sample is a study of post-analysis software for immune sequencing data. Overall study findings and caveats: Controls showed lower frequencies than patients for five TRBV segments, and TRBV5-6, TRBV5-1 and TRBV20-1 were among these. Compared against controls, patients with multiple sclerosis displayed significantly lower normalized Chao1 diversity. Under F measure analysis, samples from one preparation batch co-clustered strongly.

The material sequenced was blood. The receptor's source is a girl aged 5-17 years with multiple sclerosis. The genes are TRBV7-8 and TRBJ2-7; 12 positions agree with TRBD2. CDR3 sequence (DNA): TGTGTCAGCAGCTCTAGCGGGAGGGCCCAATACGAGCAGTACTTC. It is translated as CVSSSSGRAQYEQYF.